Shown below are 24 T cell receptor beta chains from a single sample sequenced in a study of cytomegalovirus exposure and HLA in healthy donors. This PCR relied on a set of 60 Vbeta primers and 13 Jbeta primers. The assay was immunoSEQ multiplex PCR, and TCRdb's table has in-frame clones only and misses some. The table has about 190,000 clones, approximately 70% seen once. The sequencing sample was made of PBMCs. The source of these receptors is a woman under 40 in good health and CMV-seropositive.

This chain connects TRBV6-5 to TRBJ1-2; the D gene is possibly TRBD1 (6 bases). The germline gives CDR1 MNHEY, CDR2 SVGAGI. The ends were cut back, 6 bases at V and 7 bases at J, with 15 bases in the middle. The length of the CDR3 is 13 residues. CDR3 DNA: TGTGCCAGCAGGGATGGGGGCTCGGGTGGCTACACCTTC. It is translated as CASRDGGSGGYTF.

This sequence joins TRBV9 and TRBJ2-1, with 10 nucleotides matching TRBD2. Germline CDR1 SGDLS, CDR2 YYNGEE. The CDR3 is 15 residues long. The J segment lost 4 bases and the V segment lost 3 bases, leaving 4 bases of the junction unmatched. As DNA, the CDR3 is TGTGCCAGCAGCGATGGACTAGCGGCTTACAATGAGCAGTTCTTC. This codes for CASSDGLAAYNEQFF.

The chain employs TRBV5-1 and TRBJ2-3; no definite D call. From germline, CDR1 is SGHRS and CDR2 YFSETQ. The CDR3 is 14 residues long. The ends were cut back, 0 bases at V and 1 base at J, with 6 bases in the middle. CDR3 sequence (DNA): TGCGCCAGCAGCTTGGGAGGTCGCACAGATACGCAGTATTTT. Translated, it gives CASSLGGRTDTQYF.

The rearrangement joins TRBV27 to TRBJ1-2, with TRBD1 as a possible D gene (5 bases). This CDR3 is built from 12 residues. With 4 bases removed from V and 8 bases from J, the gap between germline ends came to 11 bases. Germline values: CDR1 MNHEY, CDR2 SMNVEV (reference sequence). The CDR3 is CASSSPGKGYTF. Here the CDR3 DNA reads TGTGCCAGCAGTTCACCAGGGAAAGGCTACACCTTC.

The chain is built from TRBV12-2 and TRBJ2-2; the listed D gene, TRBD2, was not tested against the DNA. TRBV12-2 is described as a pseudogene. The CDR3 loop spans 14 amino acids. In DNA form, the CDR3 reads TGTGCAAGTCGCTTAGACTCGAACACCGGGGAGCTGTTTTTT. Translated, it gives CASRLDSNTGELFF.

This clone appeared a single time. The rearrangement joins TRBV7-7 to TRBJ2-7; 10 bases line up with TRBD1. This CDR3 is built from 15 residues. CDR1 and CDR2 (germline): SSHAT, FNYEAQ (reference sequence). The junction had 5 bases not matched to a gene; V was cut back by 1 base and J by 5 bases. The CDR3 here is CASSLGDRGNNEQYF. CDR3 coding DNA: TGTGCCAGCAGCTTAGGGGACAGGGGAAACAACGAGCAGTACTTC.

V is TRBV25-1 and J is TRBJ1-1; weak D call: TRBD1 (5 bases). V was pared by 1 base and J by 5 bases, with 11 bases between. This CDR3 is 14 amino acids long. The germline CDR1 and CDR2 sequences are MGHDK and SYGVNS. The CDR3 sequence is CASSELGRGTEAFF. The CDR3 DNA reads TGTGCCAGCAGTGAATTAGGGAGGGGTACTGAAGCTTTCTTT.

The chain couples TRBV6-5 to TRBJ1-5; no firm D call. Germline V gene sequence: CDR1 MNHEY, CDR2 SVGAGI. The CDR3 runs to 15 residues. V dropped 6 bases and J dropped 3 bases, with 15 bases sitting between them. The CDR3 protein is CASRVGRGDNQPQHF. The DNA for the CDR3 is TGTGCCAGCAGGGTAGGCCGCGGGGACAATCAGCCCCAGCATTTT.

The V call is TRBV18, the J call TRBJ1-3; D unclear. CDR1 and CDR2 (germline): KGHSH, LQKENI. Trimming took off 0 bases at V and 4 bases at J, with 7 bases between the two ends. CDR3 length equals 14 residues. CDR3 amino acids: CASSPPGTGNTIYF. The CDR3 coding sequence is TGTGCCAGCTCACCACCGGGCACAGGAAACACCATATATTTT.

CDR3 in amino acids: CASSRDSNNEQFF. DNA of the CDR3: TGTGCCAGCAGCCGCGACAGTAATAATGAGCAGTTCTTC. This chain connects TRBV11-2 to TRBJ2-1, with D maybe TRBD1 (5 bases). Deletions cut 5 bases from V and 7 bases from J, with 12 bases between. The V gene's germline CDR1 is SGHAT and CDR2 FQNNGV. This CDR3 spans 13 amino acids.

Ten or more counts support this clone. V and J are TRBV5-1 and TRBJ1-3; 8 bases map to TRBD1. The CDR3 contains 15 residues. CDR1 is SGHRS and CDR2 is YFSETQ in the germline V gene. V shed 4 bases and J 6 bases; nucleotides not matched to a gene: 9. CDR3 sequence (DNA): TGCGCCAGCAGCCGAAGCAGGGGGCAGGAAAACACCATATATTTT. It is translated as CASSRSRGQENTIYF. The full variable domain, its missing parts supplied by reference TRBV5-1 and TRBJ1-3, is KAGVTQTPRYLIKTRGQQVTLSCSPISGHRSVSWYQQTPGQGLQFLFEYFSETQRNKGNFPGRFSGRQFSNSRSEMNVSTLELGDSALYLCASSRSRGQENTIYFGEGSWLTVV.

The V gene is TRBV27, the J gene TRBJ2-1; TRBD1 aligns across 11 bases. V lost 7 bases to trimming and J lost 6 bases; unmatched junction nucleotides: 11. This CDR3 comprises 16 residues. Germline CDR1 MNHEY, CDR2 SMNVEV (reference sequence). The CDR3 region is CASTNLGTGGGNEQFF. The CDR3 nucleotides read TGTGCCAGCACCAACTTAGGGACAGGGGGTGGCAATGAGCAGTTCTTC.

The chain uses TRBV6-1 and TRBJ2-1; 8 nucleotides line up with TRBD2. Trimming cost V 2 bases and J 10 bases; bases outside gene matches: 7. The CDR3 runs to 14 residues. The germline gives CDR1 MNHNS, CDR2 SASEGT. The CDR3 loop reads CASSETGLVEEQFF. CDR3 sequence (DNA): TGTGCCAGCAGTGAAACGGGACTAGTCGAGGAGCAGTTCTTC.

CDR3 loop: CASSVGLAGWSSYNEQFF. CDR3 nucleotide sequence: TGTGCCAGCAGCGTAGGACTAGCGGGGTGGAGCTCCTACAATGAGCAGTTCTTC. V usage is TRBV9 and J usage is TRBJ2-1, with 11 bases fitting TRBD2. Germline V gives CDR1 SGDLS, CDR2 YYNGEE. J lost 0 bases, V lost 0 bases, and 5 bases had no gene match. This CDR3 spans 18 amino acids.

This chain links TRBV7-9 with TRBJ2-3; 13 nucleotides line up with TRBD2. Trimming at V came to 5 bases and at J to 2 bases, leaving 7 bases not matched to a gene. Per germline, CDR1 SEHNR and CDR2 FQNEAQ (reference sequence). The CDR3 extends over 17 amino acids. The CDR3 coding sequence is TGTGCCAGCAGCGTATCACTAGCGGGAGGGGCCACAGATACGCAGTATTTT. It codes for CASSVSLAGGATDTQYF.

This chain connects TRBV6-1 to TRBJ2-4, with D uncertain. V shed 2 bases and J shed 1 base, with 9 bases lying between them. The CDR3 has 15 residues. Germline V gene lookup returns CDR1 MNHNS and CDR2 SASEGT. CDR3 sequence: CASSELPRAKNIQYF. In nucleotides, the CDR3 is TGTGCCAGCAGTGAATTACCCAGGGCCAAAAACATTCAGTACTTC.

V gene TRBV28 combines with J gene TRBJ1-4; no definite D call. Trimming removed 5 bases from V and 3 bases from J, with 4 bases in between. Germline V gives CDR1 MDHEN, CDR2 SYDVKM. The CDR3 runs 12 residues. The CDR3 reads CASSQSNEKLFF. The DNA for the CDR3 is TGTGCCAGCAGTCAATCTAATGAAAAACTGTTTTTT.

This rearrangement joins TRBV19 to TRBJ2-7, with TRBD1 as a possible D gene (6 bases). The CDR3 is 12 amino acids. Trimming stripped 6 bases from V and 7 bases from J, with 13 bases between. Germline CDR1 LNHDA, CDR2 SQIVND (reference sequence). CDR3 nucleotides: TGTGCCAGTAGCGGACAGTCAGGGGAGCAGTACTTC. This gives the protein CASSGQSGEQYF.

The V and J genes are TRBV4-2 and TRBJ1-4; the match to TRBD1 covers 8 bases. Looked up from germline, CDR1 is LGHNA and CDR2 is YNFKEQ. J lost 12 bases, V lost 0 bases, and 18 bases had no gene match. This CDR3 comprises 18 residues. CDR3 protein: CASSQDLGNLNRGVELFF. The CDR3 DNA follows: TGTGCCAGCAGCCAAGATCTCGGAAACTTAAACAGGGGGGTGGAACTGTTTTTT.

V and J are TRBV4-1 and TRBJ1-4; D is undetermined. Germline loops: CDR1 MGHRA, CDR2 YSYEKL. The CDR3 extends over 16 amino acids. Trimming cost V 4 bases and J 3 bases, with 15 bases left between them. CDR3 protein: CASSRLNGKANEKLFF. CDR3 DNA sequence: TGCGCCAGCAGCCGATTGAACGGGAAAGCTAATGAAAAACTGTTTTTT.

The rearrangement joins TRBV6-1 to TRBJ1-1; D perhaps matches TRBD1 (5 bases). The CDR3 runs 12 residues. CDR1 is MNHNS, CDR2 SASEGT, per germline. Trimming stripped 6 bases from V and 7 bases from J, with 12 bases between. As DNA, the CDR3 is TGTGCCAGCAGCGGGATGGGGGGTGAAGCTTTCTTT. It codes for CASSGMGGEAFF.

This clone came up a few times. This chain uses TRBV6-5 with TRBJ2-7; perhaps TRBD2 as D (6 bases). CDR1 and CDR2 (germline): MNHEY, SVGAGI. This CDR3 has 13 residues. V dropped 5 bases and J dropped 6 bases, with 14 bases sitting between them. The CDR3 loop reads CASSQGRLSEQYF. The CDR3 nucleotides are TGTGCCAGCAGTCAAGGGAGGCTGTCCGAGCAGTACTTC.

CDR3 amino acids: CASLAEYTGELFF. The CDR3 DNA sequence: TGTGCCAGCCTGGCGGAGTACACCGGGGAGCTGTTTTTT. The chain is built from TRBV7-7 and TRBJ2-2; no reliable D call. Trimming cost V 8 bases and J 3 bases, with 10 bases left between them. The germline V gene has CDR1 SSHAT and CDR2 FNYEAQ (reference sequence). The CDR3 covers 13 residues. The complete variable domain, with remaining parts taken from reference TRBV7-7 and TRBJ2-2, reads GAGVSQSPRYKVTKRGQDVTLRCDPISSHATLYWYQQALGQGPEFLTYFNYEAQPDKSGLPSDRFSAERPEGSISTLTIQRTEQRDSAMYRCASLAEYTGELFFGEGSRLTVL.

The chain couples TRBV6-4 to TRBJ2-1; D unresolved. Germline CDR1 reads MRHNA; CDR2 reads SNTAGT. The CDR3 is 13 residues long. Trimming took 0 bases from V and 5 from J, leaving 5 bases between them. The CDR3 DNA reads as TGTGCCAGCAGTGACTCAGCGAACAATGAGCAGTTCTTC. Encoded protein: CASSDSANNEQFF.